This note documents a single T cell receptor beta chain sequence. It has no known antigen specificity. No much larger clone is present one base from it, and per-base qualities are unavailable. The sample originates from a study of high-grade serous ovarian cancer treatment subgroups (dated by TCRdb to 2020 to 2022). Study-wide context: A mean of 14,192 reads and roughly 7,000 unique TCR beta rearrangements per sample was generated by sequencing. One primary tumor sample and two metastatic tumor samples were contributed by each patient, so that some 97 samples were obtained in total. The study examined TCR beta repertoires in high-grade serous ovarian cancer patients who were grouped under a laparoscopic triage algorithm by complete gross resection or by neoadjuvant chemotherapy response. The cohort comprised 30 patients: some ten with no residual disease after primary surgery (R0), some ten excellent NACT responders, and some ten poor NACT responders.

High-throughput TCR profiling via ImmunoSEQ was performed on the 70 to 100 tumor samples. On the study's bioinformatics: The repertoire diversity metrics included richness (unique productive sequences), clonality, evenness and relatedness, and the Bhattacharyya coefficient was used to measure similarity between samples. A sensitivity analysis excluded TCRs with fewer than two reads and gave consistent conclusions. Here the immuneACCESS table is served through TCRdb, limited to in-frame sequences with V and J called. Missing clones are a known gap in these copies; in checked studies unresolved V genes cover under half, and the rest lacks a known reason. The V and J calls and clone size were taken over from that table, and D and trimming were inferred from the DNA. In this sample the table shows around 27,000 clones, around 84% of which occur a single time. Of the sample, 2.1% is held by the ten largest clones.

The V end gives up 0 bases and the J end 8 bases, leaving 12 bases in the junction not matched to a gene. The germline V gene yields MGHRA for CDR1 and YSYEKL for CDR2. The CDR3 goes from the cysteine to the phenylalanine over 16 residues. Of the read, only the CDR3 DNA is kept; its 48 bases are in frame from base 1. Points the paper makes about the study in general: Neoantigen level correlated positively with TCR clonal relatedness, and copy number variation and mutation load from whole-genome sequencing showed a positive trend with TCR clonal relatedness. Because bulk tumor TCR sequencing provided no spatial information, insight into HGSC tumor complexity and diversity was limited. Repertoire similarity ranging from roughly 0.095 to 0.8 was observed between tumors from the same patient, whereas almost no similarity was observed between different patients. The TCR repertoire analyses centered on CDR3, and CDR1 and CDR2 were not analyzed.

Tumor samples were obtained before definitive surgery or chemotherapy. The MD Anderson Biospecimen Extraction Resource handled genomic DNA extraction, while the MD Anderson Cancer Genomics Laboratory carried out the TCR sequencing. This chain joins TRBV4-1 to TRBJ1-2; TRBD1 aligns with 7 central bases. Sequencing was performed on tumor tissue. This TCR came from a human donor with high-grade serous ovarian cancer. The nucleotide sequence reads as follows: TGCGCCAGCAGCCAAGAAGGATTAGGGAGGGGGCTAGGCTACACCTTC. Protein translation: CASSQEGLGRGLGYTF.